This T cell receptor (beta chain) was profiled in a study of cytomegalovirus exposure and HLA in healthy donors. Study results and limitations: According to the study, 160 or so TCR beta chains were cytomegalovirus-associated. Prediction of most subjects' HLA-A and HLA-B alleles by TCR beta sequences was reportedly accurate. Later on, analysis showed that most CMV-associated TCR beta chains appeared to be HLA-restricted.

Concerning this clone itself: Its antigen remains unknown.

Each donor's status was that of a healthy bone marrow donor. It was with 60 Vbeta and 13 Jbeta primers that the PCR ran. The protocol was immunoSEQ multiplex PCR, while the TCRdb copy is restricted to in-frame clones and leaves out a portion. The sample lists 150,000 to 200,000 clones; around 81% were seen once. Germline CDR1 reads SEHNR; CDR2 reads FQNEAQ (reference sequence). This CDR3 spans 15 amino acids. V lost 2 bases and J lost 2, with 13 bases in between. The sample taken for sequencing was PBMCs. This TCR was sampled from a woman under 40 in good health and CMV-seronegative. The chain is built from TRBV7-9 and TRBJ2-7; possibly TRBD1 for D (5 bases). The CDR3 sequence: CASSLQGSMAYEQYF. The CDR3 region has the DNA TGTGCCAGCAGCTTACAGGGAAGTATGGCCTACGAGCAGTACTTC.